This T cell receptor beta chain is from a study of blood T cell repertoires in COVID-19. Study-level information: Both acute and convalescent COVID-19 samples were obtained from the United States, Italy and Spain. Nucleic acid was either cDNA or gDNA, and it came from T cells, B-cell-depleted T cells, or PBMCs.

How the authors handled the data: Cell counts per sample came from amplifying reference gene primers. Some clones are missing from TCRdb's copy, which holds only in-frame ones; the method was immunoSEQ multiplex PCR. That table supplies the V and J calls and clone size; D and trimming were determined from the DNA. Of hundreds of thousands of clones listed, roughly 87% are singletons. This receptor was taken from a man aged 55 to 70 who had recovered from COVID-19. Sequenced material: peripheral blood.

The CDR3, as DNA: TGCAGCGTTCGGGGCCAGGGGGAGACCCAGTACTTC. Its protein product is CSVRGQGETQYF. The J gene is TRBJ2-5, the V gene TRBV29-1; a possible D gene is TRBD1 (6 bases). This CDR3 spans 12 amino acids. CDR1 and CDR2 from the germline V gene are SQVTM and ANQGSEA. The V end was cut by 5 bases, the J end by 5 bases, with 12 bases between.